This T cell receptor (beta chain) was identified during a study of blood T cell repertoires in COVID-19. Measured with immunoSEQ multiplex PCR; TCRdb has only the in-frame clones, and not every one. The top ten clones hold about 10% of a sample with about 250,000 clones, roughly four fifths of them seen once. V lost 0 bases and J 0 bases, leaving 15 bases between the germline ends. CDR1 is SGDLS, CDR2 YYNGEE, per germline. The CDR3 totals 17 residues. V usage is TRBV9 and J usage is TRBJ1-1, with D possibly matching TRBD1 (5 bases). The source is an older man with acute or convalescent COVID-19. Source material: peripheral blood. In DNA, the CDR3 is TGTGCCAGCAGCGTAGATTGGCGGGGGACCTTGAACACTGAAGCTTTCTTT. Protein: CASSVDWRGTLNTEAFF. The variable domain in full, completed from reference TRBV9 and TRBJ1-1, reads DSGVTQTPKHLITATGQRVTLRCSPRSGDLSVYWYQQSLDQGLQFLIQYYNGEERAKGNILERFSAQQFPDLHSELNLSSLELGDSALYFCASSVDWRGTLNTEAFFGQGTRLTVV.